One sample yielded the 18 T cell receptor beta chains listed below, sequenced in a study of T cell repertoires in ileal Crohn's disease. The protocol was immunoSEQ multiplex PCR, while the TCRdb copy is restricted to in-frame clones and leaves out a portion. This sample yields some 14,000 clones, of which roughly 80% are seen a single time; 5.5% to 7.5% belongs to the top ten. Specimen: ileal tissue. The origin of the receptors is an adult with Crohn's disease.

The CDR3 DNA follows: TGTGCCAGCAGTACGGACAGGGCAACTAATGAAAAACTGTTTTTT. Translating it yields CASSTDRATNEKLFF. The chain uses TRBV2 and TRBJ1-4, with TRBD1 identical over 8 bases. Germline V lookup: CDR1 SNHLY, CDR2 FYNNEI. J gave up 0 bases and V 5 bases, and 2 bases lay outside the gene matches. The CDR3 runs 15 residues. The full variable domain, completed using reference TRBV2 and TRBJ1-4, is EPEVTQTPSHQVTQMGQEVILRCVPISNHLYFYWYRQILGQKVEFLVSFYNNEISEKSEIFDDQFSVERPDGSNFTLKIRSTKLEDSAMYFCASSTDRATNEKLFFGSGTQLSVL.

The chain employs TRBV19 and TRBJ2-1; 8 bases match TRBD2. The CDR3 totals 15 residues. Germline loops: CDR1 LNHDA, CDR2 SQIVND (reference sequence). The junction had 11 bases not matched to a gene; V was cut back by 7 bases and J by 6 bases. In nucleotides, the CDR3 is TGTGCCAGTATCGGGGGGGACCCAGCGCCCAATGAGCAGTTCTTC. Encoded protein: CASIGGDPAPNEQFF.

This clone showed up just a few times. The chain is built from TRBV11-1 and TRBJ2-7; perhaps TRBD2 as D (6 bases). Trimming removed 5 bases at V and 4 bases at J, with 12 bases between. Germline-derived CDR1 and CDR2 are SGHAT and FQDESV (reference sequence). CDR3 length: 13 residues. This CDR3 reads CASSRPGLYEQYF. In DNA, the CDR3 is TGTGCCAGCAGCCGCCCTGGACTATACGAGCAGTACTTC.

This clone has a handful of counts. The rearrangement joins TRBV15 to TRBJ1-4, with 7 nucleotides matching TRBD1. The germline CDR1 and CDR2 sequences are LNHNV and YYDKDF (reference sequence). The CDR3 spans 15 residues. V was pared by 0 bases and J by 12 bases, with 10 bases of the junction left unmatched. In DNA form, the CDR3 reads TGTGCCACCAGCAGAGATAGGGCAGGGACAGTAGAACTGTTTTTT. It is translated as CATSRDRAGTVELFF.

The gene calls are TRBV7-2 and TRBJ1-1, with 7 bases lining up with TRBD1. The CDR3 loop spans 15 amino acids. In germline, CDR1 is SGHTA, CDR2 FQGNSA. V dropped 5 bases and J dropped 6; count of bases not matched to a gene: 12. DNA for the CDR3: TGTGCCAGCAGCCCGTGGGGACGGACAGGAGCTGAAGCTTTCTTT. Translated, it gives CASSPWGRTGAEAFF.

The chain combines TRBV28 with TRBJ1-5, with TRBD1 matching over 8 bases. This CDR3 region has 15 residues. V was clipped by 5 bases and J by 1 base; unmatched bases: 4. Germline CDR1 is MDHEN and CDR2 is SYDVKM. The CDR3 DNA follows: TGTGCCAGCAGTAAGTCAGGGGGCAGCAATCAGCCCCAGCATTTT. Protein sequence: CASSKSGGSNQPQHF.

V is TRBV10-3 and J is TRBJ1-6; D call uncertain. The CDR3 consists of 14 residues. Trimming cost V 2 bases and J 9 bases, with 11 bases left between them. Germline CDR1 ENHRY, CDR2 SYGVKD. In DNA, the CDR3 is TGTGCCATCAGTGAGATAACCCTCGGTTCACCCCTCCACTTT. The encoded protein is CAISEITLGSPLHF.

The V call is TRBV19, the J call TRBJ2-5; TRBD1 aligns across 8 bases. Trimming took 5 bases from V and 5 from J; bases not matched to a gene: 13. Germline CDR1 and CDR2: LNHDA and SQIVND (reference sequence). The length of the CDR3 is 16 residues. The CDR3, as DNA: TGTGCCAGTAGTTTTGGTCGGGACAGGTCAAGGGAGACCCAGTACTTC. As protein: CASSFGRDRSRETQYF. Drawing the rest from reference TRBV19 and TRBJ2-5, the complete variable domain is DGGITQSPKYLFRKEGQNVTLSCEQNLNHDAMYWYRQDPGQGLRLIYYSQIVNDFQKGDIAEGYSVSREKKESFPLTVTSAQKNPTAFYLCASSFGRDRSRETQYFGPGTRLLVL.

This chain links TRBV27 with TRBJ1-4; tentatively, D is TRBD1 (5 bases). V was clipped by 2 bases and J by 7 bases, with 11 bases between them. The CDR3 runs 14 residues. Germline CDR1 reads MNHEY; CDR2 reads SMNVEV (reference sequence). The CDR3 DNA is TGTGCCAGCAGTTTAGACAGAACTTTTGAAAAACTGTTTTTT. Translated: CASSLDRTFEKLFF.

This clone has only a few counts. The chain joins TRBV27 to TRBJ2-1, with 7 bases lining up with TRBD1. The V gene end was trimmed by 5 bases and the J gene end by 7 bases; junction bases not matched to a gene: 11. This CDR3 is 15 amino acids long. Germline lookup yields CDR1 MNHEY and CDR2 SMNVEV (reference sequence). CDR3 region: CASSNWGKQGNEQFF. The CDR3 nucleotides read TGTGCCAGCAGTAACTGGGGGAAACAGGGGAATGAGCAGTTCTTC.

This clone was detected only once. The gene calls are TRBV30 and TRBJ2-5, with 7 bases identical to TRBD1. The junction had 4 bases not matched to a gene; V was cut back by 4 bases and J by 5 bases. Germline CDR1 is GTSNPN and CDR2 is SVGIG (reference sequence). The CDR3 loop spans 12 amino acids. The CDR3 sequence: CAWTGGEETQYF. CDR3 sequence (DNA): TGTGCCTGGACAGGGGGAGAGGAGACCCAGTACTTC. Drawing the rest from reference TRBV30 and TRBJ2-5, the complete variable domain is SQTIHQWPATLVQPVGSPLSLECTVEGTSNPNLYWYRQAAGRGLQLLFYSVGIGQISSEVPQNLSASRPQDRQFILSSKKLLLSDSGFYLCAWTGGEETQYFGPGTRLLVL.

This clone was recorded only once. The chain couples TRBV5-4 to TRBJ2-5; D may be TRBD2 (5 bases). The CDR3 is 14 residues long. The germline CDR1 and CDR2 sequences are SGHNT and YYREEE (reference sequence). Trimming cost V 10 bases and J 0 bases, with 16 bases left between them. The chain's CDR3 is CAFLPGKYQETQYF. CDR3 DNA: TGTGCCTTCCTACCGGGAAAGTACCAAGAGACCCAGTACTTC.

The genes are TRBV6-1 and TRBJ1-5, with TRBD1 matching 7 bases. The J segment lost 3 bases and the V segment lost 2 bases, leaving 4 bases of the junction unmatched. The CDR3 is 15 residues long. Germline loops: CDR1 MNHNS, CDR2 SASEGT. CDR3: CASSETGVINQPQHF. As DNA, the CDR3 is TGTGCCAGCAGTGAAACAGGGGTGATCAATCAGCCCCAGCATTTT.

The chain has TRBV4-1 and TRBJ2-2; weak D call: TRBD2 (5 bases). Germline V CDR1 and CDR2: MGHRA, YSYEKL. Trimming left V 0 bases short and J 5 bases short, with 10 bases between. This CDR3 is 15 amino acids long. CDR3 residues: CASSQEGLLTGELFF. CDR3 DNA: TGCGCCAGCAGCCAAGAAGGACTTCTAACCGGGGAGCTGTTTTTT.

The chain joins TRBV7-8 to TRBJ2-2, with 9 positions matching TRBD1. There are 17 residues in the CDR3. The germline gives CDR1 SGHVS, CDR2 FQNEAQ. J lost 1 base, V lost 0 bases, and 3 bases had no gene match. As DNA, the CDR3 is TGTGCCAGCAGCTTAGCGGCGACAGGGGGGAACACCGGGGAGCTGTTTTTT. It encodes CASSLAATGGNTGELFF. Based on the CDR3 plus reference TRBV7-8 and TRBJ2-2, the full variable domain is GAGVSQSPRYKVAKRGQDVALRCDPISGHVSLFWYQQALGQGPEFLTYFQNEAQLDKSGLPSDRFFAERPEGSVSTLKIQRTQQEDSAVYLCASSLAATGGNTGELFFGEGSRLTVL.

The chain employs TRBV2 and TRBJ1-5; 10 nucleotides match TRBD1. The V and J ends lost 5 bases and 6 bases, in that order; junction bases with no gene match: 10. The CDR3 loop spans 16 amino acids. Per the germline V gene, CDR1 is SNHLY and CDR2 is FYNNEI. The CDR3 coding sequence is TGTGCCAGCAGTTACGGACAGGGGGACGCCGGTCAGCCCCAGCATTTT. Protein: CASSYGQGDAGQPQHF.

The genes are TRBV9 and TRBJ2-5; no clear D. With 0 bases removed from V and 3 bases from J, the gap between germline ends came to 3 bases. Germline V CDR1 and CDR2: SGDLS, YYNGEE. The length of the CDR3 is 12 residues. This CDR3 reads CASSVVEETQYF. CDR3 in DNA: TGTGCCAGCAGCGTAGTAGAAGAGACCCAGTACTTC.

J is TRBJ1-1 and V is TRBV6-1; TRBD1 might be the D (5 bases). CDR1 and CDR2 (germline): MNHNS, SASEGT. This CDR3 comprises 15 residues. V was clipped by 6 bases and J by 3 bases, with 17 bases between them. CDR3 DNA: TGTGCCAGCAGAGCTTCGACCTTAGGGGACACTGAAGCTTTCTTT. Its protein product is CASRASTLGDTEAFF.